Sequencing of this TCR beta chain was carried out in a study of T cell clonality in common variable immunodeficiency. General study points: Common variable immunodeficiency TCR beta sequences reportedly had fewer deletions and N-nucleotide insertions.

J lost 7 bases, V lost 3 bases, and 2 bases had no gene match. The germline CDR1 and CDR2 sequences are SNHLY and FYNNEI. CDR3 length: 15 residues. Assay used: immunoSEQ multiplex PCR; TCRdb lists only in-frame clones, some missing. The data show approximately 29,000 clones, with none appearing a single time. This clone was seen many times. Antigen unknown. The read stops 3 residues short of the end of the CDR3; the missing end is completed from the germline J gene. The chain carries TRBV2 and TRBJ1-6, with TRBD1 matching 11 bases. The sample comprised peripheral blood mononuclear cells. This TCR came from a human donor with common variable immunodeficiency. The CDR3 DNA, read in part, is TGTGCCAGCAGTGATCGGACAGGGGGCAATTCACCC. It yields the protein CASSDRTGGNSP. The full CDR3 protein reads CASSDRTGGNSPLHF.